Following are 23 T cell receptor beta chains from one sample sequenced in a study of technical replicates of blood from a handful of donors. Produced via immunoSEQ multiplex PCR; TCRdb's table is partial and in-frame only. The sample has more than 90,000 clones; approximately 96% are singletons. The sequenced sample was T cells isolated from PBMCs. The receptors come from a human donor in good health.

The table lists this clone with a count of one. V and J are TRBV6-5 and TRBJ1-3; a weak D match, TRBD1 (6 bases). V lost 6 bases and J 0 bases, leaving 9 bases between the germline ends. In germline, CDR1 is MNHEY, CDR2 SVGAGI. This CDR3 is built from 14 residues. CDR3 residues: CASRGGNSGNTIYF. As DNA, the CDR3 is TGTGCCAGCAGAGGGGGTAACTCTGGAAACACCATATATTTT.

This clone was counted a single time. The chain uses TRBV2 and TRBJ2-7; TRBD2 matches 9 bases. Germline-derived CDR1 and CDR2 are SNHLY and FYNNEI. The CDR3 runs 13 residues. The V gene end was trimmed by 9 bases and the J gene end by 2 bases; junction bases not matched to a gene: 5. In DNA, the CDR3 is TGTGCCAGACTAGCGGGTTTTACCTACGAGCAGTACTTC. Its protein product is CARLAGFTYEQYF.

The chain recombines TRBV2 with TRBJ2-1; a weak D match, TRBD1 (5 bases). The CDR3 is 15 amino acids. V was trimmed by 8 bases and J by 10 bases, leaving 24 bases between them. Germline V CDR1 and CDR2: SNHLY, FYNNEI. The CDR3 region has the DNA TGTGCCAGCTCTCCTCGCGGACGCCCCTCAGGGGAGCAGTTCTTC. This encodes CASSPRGRPSGEQFF. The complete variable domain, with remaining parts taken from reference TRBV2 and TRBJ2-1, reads EPEVTQTPSHQVTQMGQEVILRCVPISNHLYFYWYRQILGQKVEFLVSFYNNEISEKSEIFDDQFSVERPDGSNFTLKIRSTKLEDSAMYFCASSPRGRPSGEQFFGPGTRLTVL.

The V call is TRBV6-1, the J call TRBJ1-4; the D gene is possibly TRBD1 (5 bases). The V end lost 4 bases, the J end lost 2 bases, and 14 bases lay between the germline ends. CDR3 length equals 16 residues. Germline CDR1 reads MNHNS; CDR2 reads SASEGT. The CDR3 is CASSVGAGPTNEKLFF. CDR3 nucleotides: TGTGCCAGCAGTGTTGGGGCGGGACCGACTAATGAAAAACTGTTTTTT.

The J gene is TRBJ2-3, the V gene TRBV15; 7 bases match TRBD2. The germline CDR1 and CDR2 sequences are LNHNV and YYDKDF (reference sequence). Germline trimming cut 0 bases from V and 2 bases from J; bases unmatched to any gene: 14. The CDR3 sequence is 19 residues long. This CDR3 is CATSRDFRQGLGLTDTQYF. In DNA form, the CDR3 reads TGTGCCACCAGCAGAGATTTTCGGCAAGGACTAGGGCTCACAGATACGCAGTATTTT.

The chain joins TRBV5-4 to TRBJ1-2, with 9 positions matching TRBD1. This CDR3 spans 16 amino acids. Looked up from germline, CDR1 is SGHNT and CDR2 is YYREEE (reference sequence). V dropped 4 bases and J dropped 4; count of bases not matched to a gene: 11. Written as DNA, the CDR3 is TGTGCCAGCAGCGCCCTCACAGGGGGCGCGGGCTATGGCTACACCTTC. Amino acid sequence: CASSALTGGAGYGYTF.

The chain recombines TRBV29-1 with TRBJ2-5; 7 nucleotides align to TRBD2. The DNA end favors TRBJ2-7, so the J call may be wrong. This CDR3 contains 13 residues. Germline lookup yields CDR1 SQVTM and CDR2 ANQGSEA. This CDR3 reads CSVNQRGSYEQYF. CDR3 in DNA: TGCAGCGTTAATCAGCGGGGCTCCTACGAGCAGTACTTC.

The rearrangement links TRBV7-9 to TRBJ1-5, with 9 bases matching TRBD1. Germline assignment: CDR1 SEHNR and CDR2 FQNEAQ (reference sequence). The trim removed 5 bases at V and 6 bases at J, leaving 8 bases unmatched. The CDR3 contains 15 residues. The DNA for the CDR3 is TGTGCCAGCAGCACGTACAGGGGGCGAACTCAGCCCCAGCATTTT. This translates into CASSTYRGRTQPQHF.

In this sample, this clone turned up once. The CDR3 nucleotides are TGTGCCAGCAGCTTAAGCCCGGTTATTACAGATACGCAGTATTTT. It codes for CASSLSPVITDTQYF. V gene TRBV7-2 combines with J gene TRBJ2-3; D unresolved. Germline CDR1 SGHTA, CDR2 FQGNSA. The V gene lost 2 bases and the J gene lost 3 bases, with 12 bases spanning the gap. This CDR3 region has 15 residues.

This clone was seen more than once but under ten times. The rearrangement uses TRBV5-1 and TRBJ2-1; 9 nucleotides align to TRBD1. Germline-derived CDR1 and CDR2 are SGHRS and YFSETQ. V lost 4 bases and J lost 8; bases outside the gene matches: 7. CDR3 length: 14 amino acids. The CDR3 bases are TGCGCCAGCAGCAGGGCACAGGGGGCCGATGAGCAGTTCTTC. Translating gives CASSRAQGADEQFF.

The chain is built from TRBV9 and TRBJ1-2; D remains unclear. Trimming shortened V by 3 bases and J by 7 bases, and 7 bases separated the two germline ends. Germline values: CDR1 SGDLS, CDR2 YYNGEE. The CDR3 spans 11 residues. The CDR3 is CASSGIAGYTF. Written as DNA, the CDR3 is TGTGCCAGCAGCGGGATAGCTGGCTACACCTTC.

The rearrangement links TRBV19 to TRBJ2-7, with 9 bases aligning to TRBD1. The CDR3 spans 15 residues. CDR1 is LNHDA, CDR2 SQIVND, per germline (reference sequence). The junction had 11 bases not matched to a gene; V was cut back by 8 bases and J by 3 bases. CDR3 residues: CASSIGTGSFYEQYF. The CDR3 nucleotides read TGTGCCAGTTCCATCGGGACAGGGTCTTTCTACGAGCAGTACTTC.

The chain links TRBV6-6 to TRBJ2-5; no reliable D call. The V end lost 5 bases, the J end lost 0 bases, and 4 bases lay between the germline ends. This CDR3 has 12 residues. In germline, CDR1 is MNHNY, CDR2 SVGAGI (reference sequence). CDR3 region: CASSLYQETQYF. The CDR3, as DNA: TGTGCCAGCAGTCTGTACCAAGAGACCCAGTACTTC.

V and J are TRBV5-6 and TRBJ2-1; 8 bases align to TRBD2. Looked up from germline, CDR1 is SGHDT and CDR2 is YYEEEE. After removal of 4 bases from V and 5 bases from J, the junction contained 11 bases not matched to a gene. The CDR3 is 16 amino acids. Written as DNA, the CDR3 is TGTGCCAGCAGCCCCCCCGGGACTAGGTCCCACAATGAGCAGTTCTTC. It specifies CASSPPGTRSHNEQFF.

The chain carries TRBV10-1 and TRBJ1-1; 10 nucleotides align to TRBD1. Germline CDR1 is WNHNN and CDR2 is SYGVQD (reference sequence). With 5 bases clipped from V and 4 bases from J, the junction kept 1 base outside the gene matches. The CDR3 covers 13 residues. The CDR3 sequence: CASSRDRGTEAFF. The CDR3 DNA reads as TGCGCCAGCAGTCGGGACAGGGGCACTGAAGCTTTCTTT.

CDR3: CASSVAENTEAFF. The CDR3 bases are TGTGCCAGCAGCGTAGCAGAAAACACTGAAGCTTTCTTT. The chain has TRBV9 and TRBJ1-1, with D uncertain. With 0 bases removed from V and 2 bases from J, the gap between germline ends came to 5 bases. CDR3 length equals 13 residues. Germline CDR1 is SGDLS and CDR2 is YYNGEE.

CDR3: CASSSGQPQETQYF. In DNA, the CDR3 is TGTGCCAGCAGCTCGGGACAGCCACAAGAGACCCAGTACTTC. The chain employs TRBV5-8 and TRBJ2-5; 7 bases agree with TRBD1. This CDR3 has 14 amino acids. CDR1 SGHTS and CDR2 YDEGEE come from the germline V gene. V was clipped by 3 bases and J by 2 bases; unmatched bases: 4. Full variable domain (remainder filled in from reference TRBV5-8 and TRBJ2-5): EAGVTQSPTHLIKTRGQQATLRCSPISGHTSVYWYQQALGLGLQFLLWYDEGEERNRGNFPPRFSGRQFPNYSSELNVNALELEDSALYLCASSSGQPQETQYFGPGTRLLVL.

CDR3 sequence (DNA): TGTGCCAGCAGCTCCGGGACCTACGAGCAGTACTTC. Translation: CASSSGTYEQYF. The chain joins TRBV11-3 to TRBJ2-7; the D gene is possibly TRBD2 (5 bases). V lost 4 bases to trimming and J lost 2 bases, with 6 bases between them. The CDR3 spans 12 residues. The germline CDR1 and CDR2 sequences are SGHNT and YENEEA.

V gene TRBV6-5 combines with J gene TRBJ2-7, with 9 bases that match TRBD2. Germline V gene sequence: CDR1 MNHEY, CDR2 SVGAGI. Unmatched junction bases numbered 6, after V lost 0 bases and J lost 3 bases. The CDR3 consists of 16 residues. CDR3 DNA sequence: TGTGCCAGCAGTTACTCAACAGCGGGAGGCTTCTACGAGCAGTACTTC. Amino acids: CASSYSTAGGFYEQYF.

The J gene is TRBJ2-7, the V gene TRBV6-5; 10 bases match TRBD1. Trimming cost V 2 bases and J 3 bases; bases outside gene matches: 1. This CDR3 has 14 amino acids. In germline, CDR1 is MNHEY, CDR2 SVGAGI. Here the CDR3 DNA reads TGTGCCAGCAGTTACCGGGACAGGGGCTACGAGCAGTACTTC. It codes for CASSYRDRGYEQYF.

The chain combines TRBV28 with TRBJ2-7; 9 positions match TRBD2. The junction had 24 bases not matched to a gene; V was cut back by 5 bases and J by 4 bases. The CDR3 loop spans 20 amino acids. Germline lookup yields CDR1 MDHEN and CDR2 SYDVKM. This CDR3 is CASSQLRPGLAFRVDYEQYF. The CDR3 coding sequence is TGTGCCAGCAGTCAACTGCGACCGGGACTAGCCTTCCGGGTGGATTACGAGCAGTACTTC.

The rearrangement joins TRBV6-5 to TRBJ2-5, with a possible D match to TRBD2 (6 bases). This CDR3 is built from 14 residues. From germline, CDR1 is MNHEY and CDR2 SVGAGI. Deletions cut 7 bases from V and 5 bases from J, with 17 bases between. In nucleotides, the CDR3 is TGTGCCAGCACCTCGCGGCGGGAAGGGGAGACCCAGTACTTC. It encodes CASTSRREGETQYF.

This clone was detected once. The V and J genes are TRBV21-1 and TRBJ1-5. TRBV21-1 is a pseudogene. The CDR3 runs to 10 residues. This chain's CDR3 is CASSTMPQHF. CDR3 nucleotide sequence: TGTGCCAGCAGCACTATGCCCCAGCATTTT.